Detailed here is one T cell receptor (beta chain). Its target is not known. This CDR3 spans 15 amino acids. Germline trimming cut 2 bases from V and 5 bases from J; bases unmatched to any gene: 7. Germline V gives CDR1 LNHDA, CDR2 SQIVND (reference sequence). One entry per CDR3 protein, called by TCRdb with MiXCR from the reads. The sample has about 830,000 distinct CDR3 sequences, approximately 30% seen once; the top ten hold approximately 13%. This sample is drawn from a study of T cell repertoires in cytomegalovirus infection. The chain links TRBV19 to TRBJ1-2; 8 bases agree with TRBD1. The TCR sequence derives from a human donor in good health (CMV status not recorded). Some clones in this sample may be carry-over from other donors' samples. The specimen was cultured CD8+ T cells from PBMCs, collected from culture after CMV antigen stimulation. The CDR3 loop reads CASSIISDRGYGYTF. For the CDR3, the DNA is TGTGCCAGTAGTATAATATCCGACAGGGGTTATGGCTACACCTTC.